This T cell receptor (beta chain) was obtained from a study of blood T cell repertoires in COVID-19. About the study: Acute and convalescent COVID-19 specimens originated in the United States, Italy and Spain. The cDNA or gDNA used as material had been derived from T cells, B-cell-depleted T cells, or PBMCs.

Authors' methods: Amplified reference gene primers provided the basis for estimating nucleated cell counts. The protocol was immunoSEQ multiplex PCR, while the TCRdb copy is restricted to in-frame clones and leaves out a portion. D and trimming were read from the DNA, whereas the V and J calls and clone size are those reported in that table. The sample holds 80,000 to 95,000 clones, 91% seen once. Trimming took off 4 bases at V and 5 bases at J, with 26 bases between the two ends. CDR3 length equals 18 residues. The V gene's germline CDR1 is MGHRA and CDR2 YSYEKL. Sequencing was carried out using peripheral blood. The TCR originated in a human donor with active COVID-19. The donor label of this sample is uncertain. The gene calls are TRBV4-1 and TRBJ2-5, with D possibly being TRBD2 (7 bases). CDR3 region: CASSPPLGAGAPGETQYF. The CDR3 DNA follows: TGCGCCAGCAGCCCGCCCTTGGGGGCGGGGGCGCCGGGGGAGACCCAGTACTTC.